This TCR beta chain was identified during a study of regulatory T cells in long-lasting Graves disease. Trimming removed 0 bases at V and 6 bases at J, with 15 bases between. This CDR3 comprises 15 residues. CDR1 is DFQATT and CDR2 is SNEGSKA in the germline V gene (reference sequence). Assembly of TCR beta libraries relied on iRepertoire HTBI primers together with Arm-PCR of CDR3 regions. TCRdb used MiXCR to reprocess the multiplex PCR reads, holding one entry per CDR3 protein. The table has 450,000 or so distinct CDR3 sequences, about 20% seen once. Study findings and constraints: Persistent patients shared 2,500 to 3,000 public clonotypes among themselves. Newly diagnosed patients shared fewer, at some 900. Segments TRBV28, TRBJ1-2 and TRBJ2-5 showed preferential usage in persistent disease.

A note on this clonotype: What it binds is not known.

The time point here: persistent/refractory GD, antithyroid drugs over 5 years with positive TRAb. PBMC RNA served as the TCR library source. The sequence was obtained from a female donor with Graves disease. Here the sequenced sample was peripheral blood mononuclear cells (PBMCs), taken when the disease was refractory, from a patient treated with antithyroid drugs. The gene calls are TRBV20-1 and TRBJ1-5; D is perhaps TRBD1 (5 bases). In DNA form, the CDR3 reads TGCAGTGCTAGAGATCAAGTTCTGGGGCTTCAGCCCCAGCATTTT. Translation gives CSARDQVLGLQPQHF.